The following is a T cell receptor beta chain sequence with its context. Its recognized antigen is unknown. Base-call qualities are not available, and no considerably larger clone is one nucleotide away. This entry belongs to a study of tumor and adjacent non-tumor tissue in lung cancer (dated by TCRdb to 2017 to 2018). Looking at the study overall: By cancer type, the cohort comprised 11 to 12 adenocarcinoma patients, 2 squamous cell carcinoma patients and 1 small cell lung cancer patient. The 15 enrolled patients, of whom some ten were men and 5 were women, were aged roughly 31 to 85 years and were diagnosed with TNM stage I to III disease. Bulk TCRbeta repertoires were compared between lung tumor tissue and matched distant non-tumor lung tissue obtained from more than twelve lung cancer patients. For each patient, one tumor sample and one normal lung sample were taken, giving a few dozen paired specimens that underwent TCRbeta CDR3 sequencing. Sequencing produced around 130,000,000 productive TCRbeta reads in total, an average of about 4.2 million reads per sample. General findings and caveats noted by the study authors: Because peripheral blood was not sequenced, the blood TCRbeta repertoires of the lung cancer patients in the study went unexamined. TCR diversity was significantly higher in younger patients, and greater tumor TCR diversity was associated with shorter overall survival and shorter disease-free survival. Only roughly 15 patients were in the cohort, and the authors stated that larger samples and more detailed clinical data are needed. The methods do not name the sequencing platform or mention unique molecular identifiers. Tumor tissue showed significantly higher TCR diversity (inverse Simpson) than normal lung tissue, at around 450 vs 150 (P = 0.0075, Mann-Whitney U test). A significantly larger cumulative share of the repertoire was made up by the top 100 clones in normal lung than in tumor tissue.

RNA was isolated from bulk, unsorted tissue, and RNA quality was assessed with a NanoDrop ND-1000 and an Agilent 2100. The donors were newly diagnosed lung cancer patients admitted for thoracic surgery in China from August to November 2014 who had not received prior chemotherapy. Patients with previous radiotherapy or chemotherapy, or with another concurrent cancer, were excluded from the study. Surgical tissue pieces of roughly 1-2 cm3 were preserved in RNAlater solution and were kept at -80 degrees C until use. The library was made by multiplex PCR. Data came from an Illumina HiSeq 2500. TCRbeta libraries were constructed through three rounds of nested PCR with primers (Table S4) according to protocols modified from ARM-PCR. Before sequencing, PCR products of 200-500 bp were cut from the gel and purified using the QIAquick gel extraction kit. Per the source publication's procedure: Trimmomatic was used to clean the reads, FLASH merged the cleaned reads into complete CDR3 sequences, and MiTCR assigned the sequences to V(D)J germline segments. VDJtools was used to compute clonal diversity as the inverse Simpson's index. In-frame sequences without a premature stop codon were defined as productive reads. In TCRdb, the public reads were trimmed at Q25 with fastp and aligned with MiXCR, with productive beta chains retained. Each record represents a unique CDR3 protein, reported with the most common genes and DNA among its rows. The authors' filters were not applied to this entry. Counted in this sample were roughly 120,000 distinct CDR3 sequences; roughly 84% of them appeared once. The ten largest clones take up around 21% of the sample.

V and J are trimmed by 2 bases and 12 bases, and the gene matches miss 17 bases of the junction. The germline V gene (reference sequence) sets CDR1 to MNHNY and CDR2 to SVGAGI. Taken from cysteine to phenylalanine, the CDR3 has 17 residues. The DNA shown is the 51-base CDR3, in frame from base 1. The sequence was obtained from a man aged 70-80 years with non-small cell lung cancer. The source material was lung tumor tissue. This chain joins TRBV6-6 to TRBJ2-3; the junction holds 10 bases that match TRBD1. For the CDR3, the sequence is CASSYDPDRGRTVTQYF. DNA sequence: TGTGCCAGCAGTTACGATCCAGACAGGGGGCGCACAGTAACACAGTATTTT.